The present T cell receptor beta chain was sequenced within a study of shared clonotypes between healthy human individuals. Here immunoSEQ multiplex PCR was the method, and the copy in TCRdb shows in-frame clones only, minus some. The repertoire holds over 950,000 clones, with roughly 77% as singletons. The ends lost 3 bases at V and 2 bases at J; junction bases unmatched: 6. Germline assignment: CDR1 MNHEY and CDR2 SMNVEV (reference sequence). This CDR3 contains 17 residues. This receptor was obtained from a man aged 18 to 30 in good health. Some clones in this sample may be carry-over from other donors' samples. The specimen was memory CD4+ T cells from PBMCs. This sample's subset: CD45RA-negative fraction. The chain couples TRBV27 to TRBJ2-6; TRBD2 agrees at 8 bases. As DNA, the CDR3 is TGTGCCAGCAGTTTGGCGGGGGGTAGCGCTGGGGCCAACGTCCTGACTTTC. As protein: CASSLAGGSAGANVLTF.